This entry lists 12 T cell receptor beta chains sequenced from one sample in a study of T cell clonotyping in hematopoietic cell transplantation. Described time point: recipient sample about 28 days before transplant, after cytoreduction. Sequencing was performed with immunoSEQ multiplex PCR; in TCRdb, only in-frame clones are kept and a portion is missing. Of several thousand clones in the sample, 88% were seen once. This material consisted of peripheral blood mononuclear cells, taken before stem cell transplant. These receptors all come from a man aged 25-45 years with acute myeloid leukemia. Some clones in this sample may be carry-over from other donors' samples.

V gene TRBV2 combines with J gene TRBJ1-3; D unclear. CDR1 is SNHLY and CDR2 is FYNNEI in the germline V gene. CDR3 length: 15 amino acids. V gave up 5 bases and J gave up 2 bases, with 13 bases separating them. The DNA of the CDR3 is TGTGCCAGCAGTTTAGGCAGGAACGCTGGAAACACCATATATTTT. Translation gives CASSLGRNAGNTIYF.

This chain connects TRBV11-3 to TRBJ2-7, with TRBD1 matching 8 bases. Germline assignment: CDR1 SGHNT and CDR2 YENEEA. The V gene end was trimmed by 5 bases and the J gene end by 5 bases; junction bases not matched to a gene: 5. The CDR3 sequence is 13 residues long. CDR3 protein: CASSPGQGNEQYF. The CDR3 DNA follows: TGTGCCAGCAGCCCCGGACAGGGCAACGAGCAGTACTTC.

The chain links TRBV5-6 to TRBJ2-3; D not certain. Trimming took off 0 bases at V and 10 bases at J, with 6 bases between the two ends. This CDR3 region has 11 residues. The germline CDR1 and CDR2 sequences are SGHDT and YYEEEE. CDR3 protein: CASSLGLAQYF. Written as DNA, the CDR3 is TGTGCCAGCAGCTTGGGTTTGGCGCAGTATTTT.

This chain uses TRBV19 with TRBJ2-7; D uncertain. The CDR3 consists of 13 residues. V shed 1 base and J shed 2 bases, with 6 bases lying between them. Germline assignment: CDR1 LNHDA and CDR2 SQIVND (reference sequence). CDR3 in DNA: TGTGCCAGTAGTATAGGACGGGCCTACGAGCAGTACTTC. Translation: CASSIGRAYEQYF.

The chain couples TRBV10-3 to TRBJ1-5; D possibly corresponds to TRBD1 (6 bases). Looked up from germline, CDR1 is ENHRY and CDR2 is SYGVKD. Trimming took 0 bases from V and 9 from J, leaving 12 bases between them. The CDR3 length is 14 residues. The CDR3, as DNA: TGTGCCATCAGTGAGTCGGACAGTTGGAGGCCCCAGCATTTT. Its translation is CAISESDSWRPQHF.

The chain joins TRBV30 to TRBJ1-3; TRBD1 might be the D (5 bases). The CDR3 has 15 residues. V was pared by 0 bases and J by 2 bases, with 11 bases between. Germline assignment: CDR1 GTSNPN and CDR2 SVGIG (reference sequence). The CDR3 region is CAWSVGIRAGNTIYF. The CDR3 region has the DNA TGTGCCTGGAGTGTGGGGATCAGGGCTGGAAACACCATATATTTT.

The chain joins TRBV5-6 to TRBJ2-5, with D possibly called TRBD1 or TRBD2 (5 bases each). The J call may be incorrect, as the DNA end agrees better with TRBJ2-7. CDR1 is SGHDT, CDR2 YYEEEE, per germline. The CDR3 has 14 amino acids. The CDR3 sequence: CASTPEGEPYEQYF. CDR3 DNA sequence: TGTGCCAGCACCCCGGAAGGGGAGCCCTACGAGCAGTACTTC.

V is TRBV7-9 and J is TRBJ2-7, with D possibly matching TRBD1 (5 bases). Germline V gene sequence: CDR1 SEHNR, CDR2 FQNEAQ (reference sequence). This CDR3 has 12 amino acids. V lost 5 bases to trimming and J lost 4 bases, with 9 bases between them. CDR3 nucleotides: TGTGCCAGCAGCCTGGGGCAGTACGAGCAGTACTTC. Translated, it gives CASSLGQYEQYF.

The CDR3 is CASSPGTEQTYEQYF. In DNA, the CDR3 is TGTGCCAGCAGCCCCGGGACAGAACAGACCTACGAGCAGTACTTC. The chain joins TRBV5-4 to TRBJ2-5; 7 bases align to TRBD1. The end of the DNA is better explained by TRBJ2-7, so the J call may be wrong. This CDR3 contains 15 residues. Per germline, CDR1 SGHNT and CDR2 YYREEE (reference sequence).

The CDR3 DNA follows: TGTGCCTCGGAAAGTGGCACAGATACGCAGTATTTT. Translated: CASESGTDTQYF. The V and J genes are TRBV7-9 and TRBJ2-3, with no clear D. The CDR3 runs 12 residues. The germline V gene encodes CDR1 SEHNR and CDR2 FQNEAQ (reference sequence). V was cut by 11 bases and J by 1 base, with 10 bases left in between.

The CDR3 DNA reads TGTGCCAGCAGCTTAGATCGGGGGCCCCAGCATTTT. Residues: CASSLDRGPQHF. The V gene is TRBV7-8, the J gene TRBJ1-5, with D unresolved. The CDR3 covers 12 residues. The ends were cut back, 1 base at V and 9 bases at J, with 7 bases in the middle. Germline V gene data show CDR1 as SGHVS and CDR2 as FQNEAQ.

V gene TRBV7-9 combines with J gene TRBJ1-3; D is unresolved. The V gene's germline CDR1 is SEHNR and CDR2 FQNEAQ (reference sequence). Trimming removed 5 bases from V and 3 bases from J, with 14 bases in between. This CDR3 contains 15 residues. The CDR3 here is CASSHPRADGNTIYF. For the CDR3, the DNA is TGTGCCAGCAGCCACCCTAGAGCGGATGGAAACACCATATATTTT.